This T cell receptor beta chain was sequenced during a study of cytomegalovirus exposure and HLA in healthy donors. Trimming removed 3 bases at V and 7 bases at J, with 10 bases between. The CDR3 totals 12 residues. CDR1 is SGHDT and CDR2 is YYEEEE in the germline V gene. Points from the study as a whole: The authors later found HLA-associated TCR beta chains more clonally expanded than equally common others. According to an earlier analysis, most TCR beta V segments yielded productive rearrangements about 87% or about 30% of the time. Most TCR sequences showed up rarely, but some public TCRs showed up in many donors.

This clone turned up a few times. What it binds is unknown. With 60 Vbeta and 13 Jbeta primers, the PCR was carried out. Assay used: immunoSEQ multiplex PCR; TCRdb lists only in-frame clones, some missing. The sample comprises around 230,000 clones, more than 75% of which are singletons, and about 0.22% rests with the top ten. The V call is TRBV5-6, the J call TRBJ1-1, with a tentative D call TRBD1 (5 bases). Sequencing used PBMCs. The clonotype originates from a girl aged 2-15 years in good health and CMV-seronegative. CDR3 amino acids: CASSSRQNEAFF. Written as DNA, the CDR3 is TGTGCCAGCAGCTCTCGACAGAATGAAGCTTTCTTT.